This TCR beta chain was obtained from a study of molecular identifiers for immune sequencing clone quantification. Whole-study findings and limits: Highly expanded clone sizes could be underestimated by identical TCR molecules sharing a barcode.

For bulk TCR libraries, previously described methods and listed TCR primers were used. Each CDR3 protein is one row after TCRdb ran MiXCR on the PCR reads. This sample has about 63,000 distinct CDR3 sequences, with under 20% found just once. As concerns this clonotype: Its antigen is not known.

The V gene lost 0 bases and the J gene lost 2 bases, with 17 bases spanning the gap. Germline V gene sequence: CDR1 DFQATT, CDR2 SNEGSKA (reference sequence). This CDR3 is 17 amino acids long. For naive CD8 T cells, sorting used the CD8+CD4-CCR7+CD45RA+ phenotype. This TCR was sampled from a human donor in good health. Some libraries in this study had Jurkat cell RNA spiked in. The rearrangement uses TRBV20-1 and TRBJ2-1; TRBD2 is a possible D gene (6 bases). The source material was naive CD8+ T cells from blood, with Jurkat cell RNA spiked in. Subset specified: FACS-sorted CD8+CD4-CCR7+CD45RA+ naive T cells. The CDR3 region has the DNA TGCAGTGCTAGAGATCAAAGTTGGGCTAGCGCCTACAATGAGCAGTTCTTC. Its translation: CSARDQSWASAYNEQFF.